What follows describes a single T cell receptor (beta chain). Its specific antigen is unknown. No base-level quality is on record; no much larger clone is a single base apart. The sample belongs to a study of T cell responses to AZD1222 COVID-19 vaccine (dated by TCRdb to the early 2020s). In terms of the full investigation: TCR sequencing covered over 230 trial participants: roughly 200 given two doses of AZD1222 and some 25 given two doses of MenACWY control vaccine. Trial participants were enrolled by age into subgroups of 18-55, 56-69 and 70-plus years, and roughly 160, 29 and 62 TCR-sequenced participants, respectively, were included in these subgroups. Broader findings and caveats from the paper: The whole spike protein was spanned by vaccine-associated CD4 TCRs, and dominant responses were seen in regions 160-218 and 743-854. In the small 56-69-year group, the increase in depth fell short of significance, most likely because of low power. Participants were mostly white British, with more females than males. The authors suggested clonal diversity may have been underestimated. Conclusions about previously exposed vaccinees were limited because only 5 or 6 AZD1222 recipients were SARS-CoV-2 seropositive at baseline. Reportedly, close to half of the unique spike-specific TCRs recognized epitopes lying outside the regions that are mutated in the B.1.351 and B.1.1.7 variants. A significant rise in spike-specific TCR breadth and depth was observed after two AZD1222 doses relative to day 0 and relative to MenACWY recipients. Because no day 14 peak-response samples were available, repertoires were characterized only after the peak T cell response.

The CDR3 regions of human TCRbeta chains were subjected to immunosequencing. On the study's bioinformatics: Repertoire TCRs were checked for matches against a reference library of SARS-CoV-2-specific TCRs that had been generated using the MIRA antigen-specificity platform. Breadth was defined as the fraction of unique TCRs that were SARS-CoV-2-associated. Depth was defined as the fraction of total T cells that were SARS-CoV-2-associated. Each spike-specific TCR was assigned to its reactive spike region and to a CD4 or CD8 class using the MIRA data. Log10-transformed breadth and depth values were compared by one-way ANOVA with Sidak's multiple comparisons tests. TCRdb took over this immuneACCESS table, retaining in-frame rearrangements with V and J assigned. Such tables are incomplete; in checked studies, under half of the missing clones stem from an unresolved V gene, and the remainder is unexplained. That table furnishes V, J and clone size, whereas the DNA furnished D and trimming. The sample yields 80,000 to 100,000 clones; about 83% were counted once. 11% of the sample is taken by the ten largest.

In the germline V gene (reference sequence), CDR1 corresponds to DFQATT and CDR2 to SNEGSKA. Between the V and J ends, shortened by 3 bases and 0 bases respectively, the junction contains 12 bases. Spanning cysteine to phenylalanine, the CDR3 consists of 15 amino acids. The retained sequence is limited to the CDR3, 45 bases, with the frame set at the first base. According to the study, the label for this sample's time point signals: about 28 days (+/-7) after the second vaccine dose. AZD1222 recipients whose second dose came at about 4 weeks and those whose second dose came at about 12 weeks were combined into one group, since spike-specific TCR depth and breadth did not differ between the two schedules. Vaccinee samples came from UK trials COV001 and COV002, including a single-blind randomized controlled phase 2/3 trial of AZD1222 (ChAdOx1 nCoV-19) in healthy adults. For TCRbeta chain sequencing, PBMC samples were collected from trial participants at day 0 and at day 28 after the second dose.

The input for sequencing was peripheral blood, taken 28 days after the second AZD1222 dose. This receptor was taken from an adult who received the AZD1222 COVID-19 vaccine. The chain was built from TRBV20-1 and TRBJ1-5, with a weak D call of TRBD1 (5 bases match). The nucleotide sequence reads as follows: TGCAGTGCTAGTTGGGGCAGATATAGCAATCAGCCCCAGCATTTT. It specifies CSASWGRYSNQPQHF.